The 20 T cell receptor beta chains in this list originate from one sample, sequenced in a study of blood T cell repertoires in COVID-19. Method: immunoSEQ multiplex PCR; TCRdb's copy keeps in-frame clones and lacks some. This table has 250,000 to 350,000 clones, around 85% appearing once. The sample taken for sequencing was PBMCs or T cells enriched from blood (not recorded which). The receptors stem from a woman in her twenties or thirties who had recovered from COVID-19.

This clone was counted a single time. CDR3 amino acids: CASRRTGDYGYTF. The CDR3 DNA sequence: TGTGCCAGCAGGAGAACAGGAGACTATGGCTACACCTTC. V gene TRBV6-5 combines with J gene TRBJ1-2; maybe TRBD1 (5 bases). The V end lost 6 bases, the J end lost 3 bases, and 11 bases lay between the germline ends. The CDR3 is made up of 13 amino acids. Germline CDR1 MNHEY, CDR2 SVGAGI.

This clone was counted only a few times. J is TRBJ2-1 and V is TRBV6-4; D gene unclear. The CDR3 contains 13 residues. The V gene lost 2 bases and the J gene lost 5 bases, with 7 bases spanning the gap. In germline, CDR1 is MRHNA, CDR2 SNTAGT. The CDR3 sequence: CASSDPRNNEQFF. The CDR3, as DNA: TGTGCCAGCAGTGACCCGAGGAACAATGAGCAGTTCTTC.

The rearrangement links TRBV7-9 to TRBJ1-2; weak D call: TRBD1 (6 bases). Trimming cost V 8 bases and J 0 bases, with 16 bases left between them. The CDR3 runs 15 residues. Germline V lookup: CDR1 SEHNR, CDR2 FQNEAQ (reference sequence). The CDR3, as DNA: TGTGCCAGCGGAACCGGGACACGAGCTAACTATGGCTACACCTTC. It specifies CASGTGTRANYGYTF.

This chain connects TRBV3-1 (or the pseudogene TRBV3-2) to TRBJ2-5; TRBD2 aligns across 8 bases. Germline loops: CDR1 LGHDT, CDR2 YNNKEL (reference sequence). Losses at the gene ends were 6 bases for V and 5 bases for J; bases not matched to a gene: 17. The CDR3 covers 17 residues. In DNA form, the CDR3 reads TGTGCCAGCAGGCCCCCCCCAGGACGGGGGGGCCGGGAGACCCAGTACTTC. It specifies CASRPPPGRGGRETQYF.

This clone was picked up a small number of times. The J gene is TRBJ1-5, the V gene TRBV28; 8 bases align to TRBD1. The CDR3 consists of 15 residues. Trimming took 6 bases from V and 0 from J; bases not matched to a gene: 4. Germline CDR1 and CDR2: MDHEN and SYDVKM. For the CDR3, the DNA is TGTGCCAGCAGATCCAGGGGGCTTAGCAATCAGCCCCAGCATTTT. Translated: CASRSRGLSNQPQHF.

This chain uses TRBV11-2 with TRBJ2-2, with a weak D call TRBD2 (6 bases). V was trimmed by 2 bases and J by 3 bases, leaving 13 bases between them. Per germline, CDR1 SGHAT and CDR2 FQNNGV. This CDR3 spans 16 amino acids. The CDR3 sequence is CASSLTARRDTGELFF. CDR3 coding DNA: TGTGCCAGCAGCTTAACGGCTAGGAGGGACACCGGGGAGCTGTTTTTT.

The V gene is TRBV7-3, the J gene TRBJ2-5; TRBD1 might be the D (8 bases). V was shortened by 5 bases and J by 1 base, with 20 bases between the two germline ends. CDR1 SGHTA and CDR2 FQGTGA come from the germline V gene. The CDR3 runs 17 residues. CDR3 nucleotides: TGTGCCAGCAGCCCGGGAGGACAGGGTGAACGCCAAGAGACCCAGTACTTC. It is translated as CASSPGGQGERQETQYF.

The J gene is TRBJ2-1, the V gene TRBV6-2 or TRBV6-3, with 7 bases fitting TRBD1. CDR1 and CDR2 (germline): MNHEY, SVGEGT. J was trimmed by 1 base and V by 6 bases; bases with no gene match: 12. There are 17 residues in the CDR3. The chain's CDR3 is CASSPVYRGVSYNEQFF. DNA of the CDR3: TGTGCCAGCAGCCCTGTATACAGGGGAGTGTCCTACAATGAGCAGTTCTTC.

The chain has TRBV30 and TRBJ1-2; D perhaps matches TRBD1 (6 bases). The CDR3 sequence is 11 residues long. Germline V lookup: CDR1 GTSNPN, CDR2 SVGIG (reference sequence). V lost 4 bases and J lost 4, with 7 bases in between. CDR3 in amino acids: CAWTRGYGYTF. The CDR3, as DNA: TGTGCCTGGACCAGGGGCTATGGCTACACCTTC.

V gene TRBV7-9 combines with J gene TRBJ1-5, with 7 nucleotides matching TRBD1. The CDR3 has 14 amino acids. In germline, CDR1 is SEHNR, CDR2 FQNEAQ (reference sequence). V was pared by 5 bases and J by 2 bases, with 3 bases of the junction left unmatched. This chain's CDR3 is CASSIGQGNQPQHF. DNA for the CDR3: TGTGCCAGCAGCATCGGACAGGGCAATCAGCCCCAGCATTTT.

CDR3: CATSDGEDYDSATNEKLFF. The CDR3 DNA reads as TGTGCCACCAGTGATGGGGAGGATTATGACTCGGCAACTAATGAAAAACTGTTTTTT. This chain joins TRBV24-1 and TRBJ1-4; D unresolved. The ends were cut back, 3 bases at V and 0 bases at J, with 19 bases in the middle. This CDR3 region has 19 residues. Germline V gives CDR1 KGHDR, CDR2 SFDVKD.

V and J are TRBV30 and TRBJ2-7, with D possibly matching TRBD1 (6 bases). This CDR3 has 13 residues. Germline V gene data show CDR1 as GTSNPN and CDR2 as SVGIG (reference sequence). V was shortened by 4 bases and J by 4 bases, with 14 bases between the two germline ends. CDR3 bases: TGTGCCTGGACCACAGGGAACTCTTACGAGCAGTACTTC. It is translated as CAWTTGNSYEQYF.

V gene TRBV15 combines with J gene TRBJ1-3; D unclear. The V and J ends lost 1 base and 0 bases respectively, with 7 bases between them. Germline V gene sequence: CDR1 LNHNV, CDR2 YYDKDF (reference sequence). This CDR3 region has 15 residues. The CDR3 bases are TGTGCCACCAGCAGAGGAGGGTTCTCTGGAAACACCATATATTTT. Amino acids: CATSRGGFSGNTIYF. Using reference TRBV15 and TRBJ1-3 for the parts outside the CDR3, the full variable domain is DAMVIQNPRYQVTQFGKPVTLSCSQTLNHNVMYWYQQKSSQAPKLLFHYYDKDFNNEADTPDNFQSRRPNTSFCFLDIRSPGLGDTAMYLCATSRGGFSGNTIYFGEGSWLTVV.

The chain employs TRBV6-5 and TRBJ2-5; maybe TRBD1 (6 bases). Germline V CDR1 and CDR2: MNHEY, SVGAGI. The CDR3 spans 16 residues. V gave up 3 bases and J gave up 3 bases, with 17 bases separating them. Here the CDR3 reads CASSYLGARPEETQYF. Written as DNA, the CDR3 is TGTGCCAGCAGTTATTTGGGGGCACGACCGGAAGAGACCCAGTACTTC.

This sequence joins TRBV10-2 and TRBJ1-1; D unclear. CDR3 length: 13 amino acids. Trimming cost V 3 bases and J 1 base, with 6 bases left between them. Germline CDR1 reads WSHSY; CDR2 reads SAAADI. CDR3 bases: TGCGCCAGCAGTGATTCCAGGAACACTGAAGCTTTCTTT. It encodes CASSDSRNTEAFF.

This sequence joins TRBV28 and TRBJ1-3, with 8 bases lining up with TRBD1. The germline CDR1 and CDR2 sequences are MDHEN and SYDVKM. The CDR3 covers 16 residues. V dropped 6 bases and J dropped 4; count of bases not matched to a gene: 11. For the CDR3, the DNA is TGTGCCAGCAGGCCGGTTCAGGGGGCTACGGGAAACACCATATATTTT. Protein: CASRPVQGATGNTIYF.

V usage is TRBV6-5 and J usage is TRBJ1-5, with a weak D call TRBD1 (5 bases). The CDR3 has 14 amino acids. V dropped 6 bases and J dropped 2 bases, with 11 bases sitting between them. The germline V gene encodes CDR1 MNHEY and CDR2 SVGAGI. CDR3 sequence (DNA): TGTGCCAGCAGCACAGGTTTTGGCAATCAGCCCCAGCATTTT. This sequence encodes CASSTGFGNQPQHF.

The chain recombines TRBV28 with TRBJ2-1, with D tentatively TRBD1 (5 bases). This CDR3 spans 15 amino acids. The germline gives CDR1 MDHEN, CDR2 SYDVKM. The V end was cut by 3 bases, the J end by 7 bases, with 16 bases between. The CDR3 sequence is CASSFLALSGNEQFF. CDR3 sequence (DNA): TGTGCCAGCAGTTTCCTGGCACTGTCAGGGAATGAGCAGTTCTTC.

The chain has TRBV7-2 and TRBJ2-2, with 13 positions matching TRBD2. The CDR3 has 16 residues. V dropped 3 bases and J dropped 5; count of bases not matched to a gene: 3. Germline CDR1 and CDR2: SGHTA and FQGNSA. The CDR3 here is CASSFLLAGGTGELFF. In nucleotides, the CDR3 is TGTGCCAGCAGCTTCTTACTAGCGGGGGGGACCGGGGAGCTGTTTTTT.

This clone was seen more than once but under ten times. The chain combines TRBV2 with TRBJ1-1; D call uncertain. The CDR3 runs 15 residues. Germline assignment: CDR1 SNHLY and CDR2 FYNNEI. V was clipped by 3 bases and J by 0 bases, with 11 bases between them. The DNA of the CDR3 is TGTGCCAGCAGTGATCCTGACGAGGTGAACACTGAAGCTTTCTTT. Residues: CASSDPDEVNTEAFF.